Listed here are 16 T cell receptor beta chains from one sample, sequenced in a study of cytomegalovirus exposure and HLA in healthy donors. Generated by immunoSEQ multiplex PCR, the TCRdb table keeps only in-frame clones and is missing some. The sample yields roughly 250,000 clones, around 91% seen once. What was sequenced was PBMCs. Receptors originate from a young woman in good health and CMV-seronegative.

The J gene is TRBJ2-1, the V gene TRBV25-1; D might be TRBD1 (8 bases). The CDR3 is 16 residues long. Looked up from germline, CDR1 is MGHDK and CDR2 is SYGVNS. V dropped 3 bases and J dropped 7 bases, with 19 bases sitting between them. The CDR3 nucleotides are TGTGCCAGCAGTGACTCGGGCAGGGGGCGGGAGAATGAGCAGTTCTTC. Protein: CASSDSGRGRENEQFF. The entire variable domain, with the rest obtained from reference TRBV25-1 and TRBJ2-1, is as follows: EADIYQTPRYLVIGTGKKITLECSQTMGHDKMYWYQQDPGMELHLIHYSYGVNSTEKGDLSSESTVSRIRTEHFPLTLESARPSHTSQYLCASSDSGRGRENEQFFGPGTRLTVL.

The rearrangement joins TRBV28 to TRBJ1-6, with D perhaps TRBD1 (5 bases). The V end lost 4 bases, the J end lost 9 bases, and 16 bases lay between the germline ends. The CDR3 loop spans 15 amino acids. The germline CDR1 and CDR2 sequences are MDHEN and SYDVKM. The CDR3 loop is CASSSTGGMSSPLHF. The CDR3 DNA reads as TGTGCCAGCAGTTCGACCGGGGGGATGAGTTCACCCCTCCACTTT.

As to this clone: The same CDR3 is also encoded by other DNA sequences in this sample. This chain links TRBV5-1 with TRBJ2-1; 8 nucleotides match TRBD2. CDR1 SGHRS and CDR2 YFSETQ come from the germline V gene. Unmatched junction bases numbered 5, after V lost 3 bases and J lost 3 bases. The CDR3 contains 15 residues. DNA for the CDR3: TGCGCCAGCAGCTCCCTGGCGGGGGGCTACAATGAGCAGTTCTTC. As protein: CASSSLAGGYNEQFF.

The gene calls are TRBV11-2 and TRBJ1-2; no firm D call. There are 15 residues in the CDR3. Germline CDR1 and CDR2: SGHAT and FQNNGV. Trimming stripped 1 base from V and 2 bases from J, with 11 bases between. CDR3 sequence: CASSLAAGRNYGYTF. The CDR3 bases are TGTGCCAGCAGCTTAGCGGCGGGAAGAAACTATGGCTACACCTTC.

The V and J genes are TRBV6-5 and TRBJ2-3; the D gene is possibly TRBD1 (6 bases). CDR1 is MNHEY and CDR2 is SVGAGI in the germline V gene. With 0 bases removed from V and 3 bases from J, the gap between germline ends came to 13 bases. The CDR3 covers 16 residues. The CDR3, as DNA: TGTGCCAGCAGTTACTCATGGTTCCAGGGGACAGATACGCAGTATTTT. Encoded protein: CASSYSWFQGTDTQYF.

Only a few counts were recorded for this clone. This chain uses TRBV6-1 with TRBJ1-5; D call uncertain. V was trimmed by 0 bases and J by 4 bases, leaving 4 bases between them. The CDR3 runs to 13 residues. CDR1 and CDR2 from the germline V gene are MNHNS and SASEGT. Here the CDR3 DNA reads TGTGCCAGCAGTGAAGCTCTTAATCAGCCCCAGCATTTT. It encodes CASSEALNQPQHF.

This clone has only a few counts. The genes are TRBV11-1 and TRBJ2-7; tentative D call: TRBD2 (7 bases). V was trimmed by 5 bases and J by 5 bases, leaving 16 bases between them. The CDR3 spans 14 residues. Germline-derived CDR1 and CDR2 are SGHAT and FQDESV (reference sequence). The CDR3 is CASSLEQGGHEQYF. The DNA for the CDR3 is TGTGCCAGCAGCCTAGAACAGGGAGGGCACGAGCAGTACTTC.

V usage is TRBV19 and J usage is TRBJ1-1; possibly TRBD1 for D (6 bases). The CDR3 is 11 amino acids. V gave up 7 bases and J gave up 6 bases, with 9 bases separating them. Germline V lookup: CDR1 LNHDA, CDR2 SQIVND (reference sequence). Here the CDR3 reads CASTRGAEAFF. The CDR3 DNA reads TGTGCCAGTACCAGGGGAGCTGAAGCTTTCTTT.

The rearrangement joins TRBV4-1 to TRBJ2-2, with a weak D call TRBD2 (6 bases). Germline V gene lookup returns CDR1 MGHRA and CDR2 YSYEKL. The V and J ends lost 1 base and 7 bases respectively, with 16 bases between them. The CDR3 covers 16 residues. This CDR3 is CASSQVGRTRDGELFF. The CDR3, as DNA: TGCGCCAGCAGCCAAGTTGGGAGGACTCGGGACGGGGAGCTGTTTTTT.

The chain has TRBV19 and TRBJ2-1; TRBD2 aligns across 10 bases. Germline V gene data show CDR1 as LNHDA and CDR2 as SQIVND (reference sequence). The CDR3 spans 18 residues. The junction had 6 bases not matched to a gene; V was cut back by 0 bases and J by 1 base. CDR3 protein: CASSIDSGGLLSYNEQFF. DNA for the CDR3: TGTGCCAGTAGTATAGATAGCGGGGGGCTCCTTTCCTACAATGAGCAGTTCTTC.

The CDR3 sequence is CAREGGIKEAFF. The CDR3, as DNA: TGTGCCCGCGAGGGAGGGATTAAAGAAGCTTTCTTT. This sequence joins TRBV30 and TRBJ1-1, with D hard to call. The germline CDR1 and CDR2 sequences are GTSNPN and SVGIG (reference sequence). V was clipped by 8 bases and J by 8 bases, with 18 bases between them. This CDR3 region has 12 residues.

The CDR3 protein is CASSLVSGPSTDTQYF. In DNA form, the CDR3 reads TGCGCCAGCAGCTTGGTTAGCGGGCCCAGCACAGATACGCAGTATTTT. V gene TRBV5-1 combines with J gene TRBJ2-3; TRBD2 matches 7 bases. This CDR3 is 16 amino acids long. V was clipped by 0 bases and J by 0 bases; unmatched bases: 4. The V gene's germline CDR1 is SGHRS and CDR2 YFSETQ.

The CDR3 is CASSSNRDRAYGYTF. CDR3 nucleotide sequence: TGTGCCAGCAGCTCTAACCGGGACAGGGCCTATGGCTACACCTTC. The chain recombines TRBV5-5 with TRBJ1-2, with 9 bases that match TRBD1. The junction had 7 bases not matched to a gene; V was cut back by 3 bases and J by 4 bases. In germline, CDR1 is SGHKS, CDR2 YYEKEE (reference sequence). The CDR3 runs to 15 residues.

The sample holds one count of this clone. The J gene is TRBJ1-1, the V gene TRBV28; D is ambiguous. Germline CDR1 is MDHEN and CDR2 is SYDVKM. The CDR3 spans 14 residues. V lost 3 bases and J lost 0, with 8 bases in between. CDR3: CASSFEGMNTEAFF. The DNA of the CDR3 is TGTGCCAGCAGTTTTGAGGGAATGAACACTGAAGCTTTCTTT.

The rearrangement uses TRBV25-1 and TRBJ1-4; D gene uncertain. Trimming shortened V by 1 base and J by 0 bases, and 6 bases separated the two germline ends. Germline V gene data show CDR1 as MGHDK and CDR2 as SYGVNS. The CDR3 covers 15 residues. The DNA of the CDR3 is TGTGCCAGCAGTGAATTGGCAGCAACTAATGAAAAACTGTTTTTT. Translated, it gives CASSELAATNEKLFF.

The genes are TRBV7-9 and TRBJ2-1; 9 nucleotides agree with TRBD1. Trimming cost V 3 bases and J 4 bases; bases outside gene matches: 1. The CDR3 runs 14 residues. Per germline, CDR1 SEHNR and CDR2 FQNEAQ (reference sequence). The CDR3 sequence: CASSLGTGYNEQFF. The CDR3 DNA reads as TGTGCCAGCAGCTTGGGGACAGGGTACAATGAGCAGTTCTTC.